This T cell receptor beta chain was recovered during a study of glioma-infiltrating T cells. The CDR3 runs to 16 residues. From germline, CDR1 is LGHDT and CDR2 YNNKEL (reference sequence). Between the trimmed V and J ends, which lost 4 bases and 0 bases, there was a span of 12 bases. Using RNA template, CDR3s of TCR alpha and beta were amplified with iRepertoire arm-PCR. Using its own MiXCR run on the multiplex PCR reads, TCRdb lists one record per CDR3 protein. There are approximately 89,000 distinct CDR3 sequences in the sample; 23% occur only once, and about 6.7% lies in the top ten. Sequencing was done on a sample of glioma tissue, nonneoplastic brain tissue, or PBMCs (not recorded which). This chain connects TRBV3-1 to TRBJ1-4; D not resolved. This sequence originates from a human donor with low-grade glioma or glioblastoma, undergoing nonglioma brain surgery, or in good health (not recorded which). The CDR3 DNA sequence: TGTGCCAGCAGCCCCCGTCGCACCGCAACTAATGAAAAACTGTTTTTT. This codes for CASSPRRTATNEKLFF.